The 18 T cell receptor beta chains listed next were all sequenced from one sample in a study of early T cells in non-severe SARS-CoV-2 infection. TCRdb used MiXCR to reprocess the 5' RACE reads, holding one entry per CDR3 protein. The sample contains tens of thousands of distinct CDR3 sequences, 13% of which appear only once. What was sequenced was whole blood. The origin of the receptors is an adult who was a healthcare worker with PCR-confirmed SARS-CoV-2 infection or an uninfected control (not recorded which).

The gene calls are TRBV6-2 or TRBV6-3 and TRBJ1-5, with D possibly being TRBD1 (5 bases). This CDR3 contains 15 residues. V shed 4 bases and J shed 1 base, with 11 bases lying between them. The germline V gene has CDR1 MNHEY and CDR2 SVGEGT. CDR3 nucleotide sequence: TGTGCCAGCAGTTCAGGGATTTTCAGCAATCAGCCCCAGCATTTT. This sequence encodes CASSSGIFSNQPQHF.

This clonotype occurred many times. The V call is TRBV7-8, the J call TRBJ1-2; D perhaps matches TRBD1 (5 bases). There are 13 residues in the CDR3. With 5 bases removed from V and 4 bases from J, the gap between germline ends came to 11 bases. Germline CDR1 reads SGHVS; CDR2 reads FQNEAQ. The CDR3 region is CASSPPGLYGYTF. Written as DNA, the CDR3 is TGTGCCAGCAGCCCCCCGGGGCTCTATGGCTACACCTTC. The full variable domain, its missing parts supplied by reference TRBV7-8 and TRBJ1-2, is GAGVSQSPRYKVAKRGQDVALRCDPISGHVSLFWYQQALGQGPEFLTYFQNEAQLDKSGLPSDRFFAERPEGSVSTLKIQRTQQEDSAVYLCASSPPGLYGYTFGSGTRLTVV.

The chain recombines TRBV10-3 with TRBJ1-2; D unclear. The CDR3 runs to 13 residues. Germline assignment: CDR1 ENHRY and CDR2 SYGVKD. Trimming stripped 3 bases from V and 2 bases from J, with 7 bases between. The CDR3, as DNA: TGTGCCATCAGTGAAGGAGGGAACTATGGCTACACCTTC. The encoded protein is CAISEGGNYGYTF.

This clonotype has a handful of counts. J is TRBJ1-5 and V is TRBV9; D gene uncertain. CDR3 length: 15 residues. Looked up from germline, CDR1 is SGDLS and CDR2 is YYNGEE. V was pared by 4 bases and J by 2 bases, with 13 bases between. The CDR3 nucleotides are TGTGCCAGCAGCCTAGGCAATCTTGGCAATCAGCCCCAGCATTTT. Protein sequence: CASSLGNLGNQPQHF.

This clonotype has a count of ten or more. The chain recombines TRBV7-2 with TRBJ1-5; TRBD1 matches at 8 bases. Germline CDR1 SGHTA, CDR2 FQGNSA. V shed 5 bases and J 7 bases; nucleotides not matched to a gene: 7. The CDR3 totals 14 residues. In nucleotides, the CDR3 is TGTGCCAGCAGCGGAGACAGGGGAAGGCAGCCCCAGCATTTT. Protein: CASSGDRGRQPQHF.

This clonotype has a handful of counts. The gene calls are TRBV27 and TRBJ1-6; D ambiguous. V lost 3 bases and J lost 15, with 15 bases in between. CDR1 MNHEY and CDR2 SMNVEV come from the germline V gene (reference sequence). The CDR3 is made up of 13 amino acids. The CDR3 nucleotides are TGTGCCAGCAGTTTTTTGAACAGTCCACACCTCCACTTT. Protein product: CASSFLNSPHLHF.

This clonotype was seen at least ten times. This rearrangement joins TRBV9 to TRBJ1-2; D is ambiguous. Trimming shortened V by 0 bases and J by 0 bases, and 6 bases separated the two germline ends. Germline CDR1 and CDR2: SGDLS and YYNGEE. This CDR3 region has 14 residues. The CDR3 DNA sequence: TGTGCCAGCAGCGTAGCTCTCGCTAACTATGGCTACACCTTC. Protein product: CASSVALANYGYTF.

This clonotype showed up just a few times. V gene TRBV6-2 or TRBV6-3 combines with J gene TRBJ2-7; TRBD2 aligns across 10 bases. Trimming removed 5 bases from V and 6 bases from J; junction bases left unmatched: 7. The V gene's germline CDR1 is MNHEY and CDR2 SVGEGT. There are 14 residues in the CDR3. The CDR3 loop reads CASSLLAGVGEQYF. The CDR3 DNA is TGTGCCAGCAGTCTCCTAGCGGGAGTCGGCGAGCAGTACTTC.

This clonotype has ten or more counts. The chain recombines TRBV7-8 with TRBJ2-3; the match to TRBD2 covers 10 bases. The J segment lost 1 base and the V segment lost 3 bases, leaving 1 base of the junction unmatched. This CDR3 comprises 15 residues. Germline CDR1 SGHVS, CDR2 FQNEAQ. The CDR3 spells CASSLGTSGTDTQYF. CDR3 DNA: TGTGCCAGCAGCTTGGGGACTAGCGGCACAGATACGCAGTATTTT.

The sample holds many counts of this clonotype. V and J are TRBV2 and TRBJ2-3; no firm D call. The CDR3 extends over 17 amino acids. Germline lookup yields CDR1 SNHLY and CDR2 FYNNEI. V was cut by 5 bases and J by 3 bases, with 21 bases left in between. The DNA of the CDR3 is TGTGCCAGCAGTCCCACCTCTGGAAGGAGACCAACAGATACGCAGTATTTT. Translating it yields CASSPTSGRRPTDTQYF. The whole variable domain, remainder taken from reference TRBV2 and TRBJ2-3, is EPEVTQTPSHQVTQMGQEVILRCVPISNHLYFYWYRQILGQKVEFLVSFYNNEISEKSEIFDDQFSVERPDGSNFTLKIRSTKLEDSAMYFCASSPTSGRRPTDTQYFGPGTRLTVL.

This clonotype was counted only a few times. The DNA of the CDR3 is TGTGCCAGCACCGCAGGCTATAGCTCCTACGAGCAGTACTTC. This encodes CASTAGYSSYEQYF. The chain combines TRBV6-1 with TRBJ2-7; D uncertain. Germline CDR1 MNHNS, CDR2 SASEGT. Trimming removed 7 bases at V and 0 bases at J, with 13 bases between. The CDR3 contains 14 residues.

The J gene is TRBJ2-2, the V gene TRBV3-1, with D perhaps TRBD2 (5 bases). V lost 2 bases to trimming and J lost 1 base, with 11 bases between them. This CDR3 is built from 16 residues. Germline CDR1 is LGHDT and CDR2 is YNNKEL (reference sequence). CDR3 in amino acids: CASSQRRGLNTGELFF. The CDR3 nucleotides are TGTGCCAGCAGCCAAAGACGGGGATTGAACACCGGGGAGCTGTTTTTT.

The table lists this clonotype with many counts. The chain has TRBV27 and TRBJ2-1; the match to TRBD2 covers 8 bases. The CDR3 runs 16 residues. Germline loops: CDR1 MNHEY, CDR2 SMNVEV (reference sequence). With V trimmed by 2 bases and J by 5 bases, 8 bases remained unmatched. The DNA for the CDR3 is TGTGCCAGCAGTTTAACGGGACTAGAGGTTAACAATGAGCAGTTCTTC. Protein product: CASSLTGLEVNNEQFF.

This clonotype was counted many times. The J gene is TRBJ2-3, the V gene TRBV13; 10 positions match TRBD2. V lost 1 base, J lost 4 bases, and 17 bases stayed unmatched. The germline V gene encodes CDR1 PRHDT and CDR2 FYEKMQ (reference sequence). The CDR3 extends over 20 amino acids. The CDR3 loop reads CASSLASRLAGRSLPDTQYF. CDR3 bases: TGTGCCAGCAGCTTAGCGTCGAGACTAGCGGGCCGAAGTTTGCCAGATACGCAGTATTTT.

The chain couples TRBV9 to TRBJ2-3; 7 bases are a match to TRBD2. CDR1 is SGDLS and CDR2 is YYNGEE in the germline V gene. The junction had 7 bases not matched to a gene; V was cut back by 4 bases and J by 2 bases. The CDR3 totals 15 residues. The CDR3 DNA reads as TGTGCCAGCAGCCTAGGACTAGTCCTCACAGATACGCAGTATTTT. This codes for CASSLGLVLTDTQYF.

CDR3 nucleotide sequence: TGTGCCAGCACCTACGCCAGCGGTCTCTACAATGAGCAGTTCTTC. Its translation: CASTYASGLYNEQFF. The V call is TRBV7-9, the J call TRBJ2-1; weak D call: TRBD2 (5 bases). CDR3 length: 15 residues. V was pared by 7 bases and J by 3 bases, with 16 bases between. Germline loops: CDR1 SEHNR, CDR2 FQNEAQ (reference sequence).

V and J are TRBV28 and TRBJ2-3; TRBD2 agrees at 10 bases. Germline CDR1 is MDHEN and CDR2 is SYDVKM. The CDR3 spans 16 residues. V lost 4 bases and J lost 2; bases outside the gene matches: 6. For the CDR3, the DNA is TGTGCCAGCAGTTCTAGCGGGAGAACCTACACAGATACGCAGTATTTT. Its translation: CASSSSGRTYTDTQYF. The full variable domain, rest sourced from reference TRBV28 and TRBJ2-3, is DVKVTQSSRYLVKRTGEKVFLECVQDMDHENMFWYRQDPGLGLRLIYFSYDVKMKEKGDIPEGYSVSREKKERFSLILESASTNQTSMYLCASSSSGRTYTDTQYFGPGTRLTVL.

There are many counts of this clonotype. The chain joins TRBV3-1 to TRBJ2-6, with D perhaps given as TRBD1 or TRBD2 (6 bases each). Trimming pared 0 bases from V and 1 base from J, leaving 16 bases between. Germline loops: CDR1 LGHDT, CDR2 YNNKEL (reference sequence). CDR3 length equals 19 residues. CDR3 DNA: TGTGCCAGCAGCCAAGAGGGGGGCACAGGGCAGTCTGGGGCCAACGTCCTGACTTTC. Residues: CASSQEGGTGQSGANVLTF.